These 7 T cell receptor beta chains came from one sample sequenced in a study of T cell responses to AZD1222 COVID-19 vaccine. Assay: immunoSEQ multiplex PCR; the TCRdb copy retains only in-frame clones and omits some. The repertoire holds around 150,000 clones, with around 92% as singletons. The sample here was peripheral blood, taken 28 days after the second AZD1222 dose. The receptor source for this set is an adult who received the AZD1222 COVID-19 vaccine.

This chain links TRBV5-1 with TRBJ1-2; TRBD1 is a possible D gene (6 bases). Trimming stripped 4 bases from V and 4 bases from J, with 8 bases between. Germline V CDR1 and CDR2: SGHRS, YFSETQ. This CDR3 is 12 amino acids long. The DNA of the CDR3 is TGCGCCAGCAGCCAGGGGACCTATGGCTACACCTTC. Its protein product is CASSQGTYGYTF. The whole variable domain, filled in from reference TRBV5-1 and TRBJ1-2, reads KAGVTQTPRYLIKTRGQQVTLSCSPISGHRSVSWYQQTPGQGLQFLFEYFSETQRNKGNFPGRFSGRQFSNSRSEMNVSTLELGDSALYLCASSQGTYGYTFGSGTRLTVV.

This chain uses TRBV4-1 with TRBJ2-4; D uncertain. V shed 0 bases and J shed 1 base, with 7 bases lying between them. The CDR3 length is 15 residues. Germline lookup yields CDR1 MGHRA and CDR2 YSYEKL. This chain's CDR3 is CASSQEAVAKNIQYF. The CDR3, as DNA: TGCGCCAGCAGCCAAGAGGCAGTGGCCAAAAACATTCAGTACTTC.

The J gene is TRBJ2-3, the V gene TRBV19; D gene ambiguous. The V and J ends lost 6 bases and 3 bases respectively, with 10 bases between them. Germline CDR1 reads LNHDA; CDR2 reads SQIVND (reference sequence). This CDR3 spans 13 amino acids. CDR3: CASSTDETDTQYF. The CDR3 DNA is TGTGCCAGTAGCACGGACGAGACAGATACGCAGTATTTT.

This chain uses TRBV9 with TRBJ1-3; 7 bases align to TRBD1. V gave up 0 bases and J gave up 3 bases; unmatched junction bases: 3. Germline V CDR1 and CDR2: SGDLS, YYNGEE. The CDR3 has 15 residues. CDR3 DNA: TGTGCCAGCAGCGTAGAGGGGGCGTTTGGAAACACCATATATTTT. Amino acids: CASSVEGAFGNTIYF.

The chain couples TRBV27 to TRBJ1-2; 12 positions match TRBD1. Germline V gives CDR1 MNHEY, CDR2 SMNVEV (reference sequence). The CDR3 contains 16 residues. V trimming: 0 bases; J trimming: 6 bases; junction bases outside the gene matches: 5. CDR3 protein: CASSLSPGTGGHGYTF. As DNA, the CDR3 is TGTGCCAGCAGTTTATCCCCGGGGACAGGGGGCCATGGCTACACCTTC.

The CDR3 DNA reads TGTGCCAGCGGGACAGGCCCTTGGGGGACTGAAGCTTTCTTT. Protein: CASGTGPWGTEAFF. The chain combines TRBV27 with TRBJ1-1; 8 bases map to TRBD1. Germline CDR1 reads MNHEY; CDR2 reads SMNVEV (reference sequence). This CDR3 has 14 residues. The J segment lost 5 bases and the V segment lost 8 bases, leaving 10 bases of the junction unmatched.

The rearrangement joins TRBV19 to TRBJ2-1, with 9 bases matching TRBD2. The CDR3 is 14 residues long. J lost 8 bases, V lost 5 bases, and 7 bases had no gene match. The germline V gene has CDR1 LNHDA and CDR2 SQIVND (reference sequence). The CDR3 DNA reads TGTGCCAGTAGTCCAAGGACTAGCGTTGATGAGCAGTTCTTC. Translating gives CASSPRTSVDEQFF.